The clone carrying this TCR beta chain was recorded only once. The CDR3 spans 12 residues. Germline values: CDR1 SGHVS, CDR2 FNYEAQ. The V segment lost 9 bases and the J segment 6 bases; nucleotides outside the gene matches: 4. As defined, naive CD8 cells were CD45RO-negative and positively selected for CCR7, with terminally differentiated effector memory CD45RA+ cells excluded. This table comes from immunoSEQ multiplex PCR, and its TCRdb copy is limited to in-frame clones, with some not included. The sample records more than 2 million clones, approximately 95% being singletons. The entry originates in a study of shared clonotypes between healthy human individuals.

The sequenced sample consisted of naive CD8+ T cells sorted from blood. The V and J genes are TRBV7-6 and TRBJ2-3, with 9 bases identical to TRBD2. The clonotype was recovered from a man younger than 35 in good health. The CDR3 DNA sequence: TGTGCCAGTGGACTAGCGACCGATACGCAGTATTTT. Encoded protein: CASGLATDTQYF.